These T cell receptor beta chains were read from a single sample in a study of blood T cell repertoires in COVID-19. Generated by immunoSEQ multiplex PCR, the TCRdb table keeps only in-frame clones and is missing some. The sample includes under 250,000 clones, 80% of them seen just once. The sample taken for sequencing was peripheral blood. These receptors all come from a woman aged 70-85 years with acute or convalescent COVID-19. Both conserved end residues are part of each CDR3. The D gene is left open where the match is weak. Expanded clones get a size class; other rows say once, few or many, or leave the size out.

d_call clone_size j_call v_call cdr3_nt cdr3_aa
TRBD1 - TRBJ1-5 TRBV5-4 TGTGCCAGCAGCAAGGGACAGGGGAAAGATCAGCCCCAGCATTTT CASSKGQGKDQPQHF
- - TRBJ2-3 TRBV11-2 TGTGCCAGCAGCTTAGTTTTGGGCGGGGTCACAGATACGCAGTATTTT CASSLVLGGVTDTQYF
TRBD2 - TRBJ2-3 TRBV6-6 TGTGCCAGCAGAAAACTCGGGGGGTCGGCAGATACGCAGTATTTT CASRKLGGSADTQYF
- - TRBJ1-5 TRBV19 TGTGCCAGTAGCTTCCGGGCCTGGGGGGGCAATCAGCCCCAGCATTTT CASSFRAWGGNQPQHF
- few TRBJ1-4 TRBV25-1 TGTGCCAGCAGTGAATCCGGCGGAAATGAAAAACTGTTTTTT CASSESGGNEKLFF
- few TRBJ2-5 TRBV7-2 TGTGCCAGCAGCCGACCAGGGGGGGAGACCCAGTACTTC CASSRPGGETQYF
TRBD1 - TRBJ2-3 TRBV5-5 TGTGCCAGCAGCTCCGGGACAGGGAATGCGAATACGCAGTATTTT CASSSGTGNANTQYF
- - TRBJ1-1 TRBV5-1 TGCGCCAGCAGCTTGGAATCCAGGGTTTACACTGAAGCTTTCTTT CASSLESRVYTEAFF
- - TRBJ2-5 TRBV5-1 TGCGCCAGCAGCTTGAGGCCCGGGGGGCGAAGGGTAGAGACCCAGTACTTC CASSLRPGGRRVETQYF
TRBD2 few TRBJ2-5 TRBV4-1 TGCGCCAGCAGCCAGGGGGAGCGGGGGGCACAAGAGACCCAGTACTTC CASSQGERGAQETQYF
- - TRBJ1-2 TRBV2 TGTGCCAGCAGTGAACTTCCTAACTATGGCTACACCTTC CASSELPNYGYTF
TRBD2 - TRBJ2-2 TRBV4-3 TGCGCCAGCAGCCAGTCCGGGACTAGCGGGGGGAACACCGGGGAGCTGTTTTTT CASSQSGTSGGNTGELFF
TRBD1 once TRBJ1-3 TRBV6-5 TGTGCCAGCAGGACCCGGGACAGGGGGGAAAACACCATATATTTT CASRTRDRGENTIYF
- - TRBJ2-4 TRBV7-2 TGTGCCAGCAGCTTAGGACAGGGAGGTTACATTCAGTACTTC CASSLGQGGYIQYF
- - TRBJ1-2 TRBV6-5 TGTGCCAGCAGTTACCGGAGTACTAACTATGGCTACACCTTC CASSYRSTNYGYTF
- - TRBJ1-5 TRBV3-1/TRBV3-2 TGTGCCAGCAGCCAAGATCGGGTAAAGTATGCGCGGAGAAATCAGCCCCAGCATTTT CASSQDRVKYARRNQPQHF
TRBD1 - TRBJ1-1 TRBV5-1 TGCGCCAGCAGCTTGGGTACAGGGGGCATGGACACTGAAGCTTTCTTT CASSLGTGGMDTEAFF
TRBD1 once TRBJ2-5 TRBV7-3 TGTGCCAGCAGCTTAGACGCAAGACAGGGCCTCGGGAAGACCCAGTACTTC CASSLDARQGLGKTQYF
TRBD1 - TRBJ1-6 TRBV27 TGTGCCAGCAGTTTATCCTGGCAGGGGGCTTCACCCCTCCACTTT CASSLSWQGASPLHF
TRBD1 - TRBJ1-1 TRBV10-3 TGTGCCATCAGCCGGGACAGGGTTGAAGCTTTCTTT CAISRDRVEAFF
TRBD2 - TRBJ2-1 TRBV6-5 TGTGCCAGCAGTTACGCGGGGGATGAGCAGTTCTTC CASSYAGDEQFF
- - TRBJ1-2 TRBV18 TGTGCCAGCTCACCACCGAACAGGGAAGGCTACACCTTC CASSPPNREGYTF
TRBD2 once TRBJ2-2 TRBV11-2 TGTGCCAGCAGCTTCGCCCGGGACTACAACACCGGGGAGCTGTTTTTT CASSFARDYNTGELFF
- - TRBJ1-2 TRBV6-5 TGTGCCAGCAGTTACGTACGTAGCCCCCCTAACTATGGCTACACCTTC CASSYVRSPPNYGYTF
- - TRBJ2-3 TRBV10-3 TGTGCCATCGGCGGGACTCTTTCCACAGATACGCAGTATTTT CAIGGTLSTDTQYF
- - TRBJ1-6 TRBV10-1 TGCGCCAGCAGTCCCAGGGAAGGTTCACCCCTCCACTTT CASSPREGSPLHF
TRBD1 - TRBJ1-4 TRBV19 TGTGCCAGTAGTATCGGCGAGACAGGGGGTAGACTGTTTTTT CASSIGETGGRLFF
TRBD1 - TRBJ2-5 TRBV9 TGTGCCAGCAGCGAAGGGACAGGGACATGGGAGACCCAGTACTTC CASSEGTGTWETQYF
- few TRBJ1-6 TRBV2 TGTGCCAGCAAAGAAACTATGAATTCACCCCTCCACTTT CASKETMNSPLHF
- once TRBJ1-3 TRBV3-1/TRBV3-2 TGTGCCAGCAGCCAAGCATCGGTGTCTGGAAACACCATATATTTT CASSQASVSGNTIYF
TRBD2 - TRBJ2-1 TRBV24-1 TGTGCCACCAGTGATGCCAGGACTAAGCGGGGGGGCAATGAGCAGTTCTTC CATSDARTKRGGNEQFF
- - TRBJ1-4 TRBV30 TGTGCCTGGAGTATCACAGCCACTGGTGAAAAACTGTTTTTT CAWSITATGEKLFF
- - TRBJ2-4 TRBV2 TGTGCCAGCAGTGAACTGGACAAGGAGGGAGCCAAAAACATTCAGTACTTC CASSELDKEGAKNIQYF
TRBD1 - TRBJ1-1 TRBV18 TGTGCCAGCTCAGTACGACAGGGGGCAGAAGGCACTGAAGCTTTCTTT CASSVRQGAEGTEAFF